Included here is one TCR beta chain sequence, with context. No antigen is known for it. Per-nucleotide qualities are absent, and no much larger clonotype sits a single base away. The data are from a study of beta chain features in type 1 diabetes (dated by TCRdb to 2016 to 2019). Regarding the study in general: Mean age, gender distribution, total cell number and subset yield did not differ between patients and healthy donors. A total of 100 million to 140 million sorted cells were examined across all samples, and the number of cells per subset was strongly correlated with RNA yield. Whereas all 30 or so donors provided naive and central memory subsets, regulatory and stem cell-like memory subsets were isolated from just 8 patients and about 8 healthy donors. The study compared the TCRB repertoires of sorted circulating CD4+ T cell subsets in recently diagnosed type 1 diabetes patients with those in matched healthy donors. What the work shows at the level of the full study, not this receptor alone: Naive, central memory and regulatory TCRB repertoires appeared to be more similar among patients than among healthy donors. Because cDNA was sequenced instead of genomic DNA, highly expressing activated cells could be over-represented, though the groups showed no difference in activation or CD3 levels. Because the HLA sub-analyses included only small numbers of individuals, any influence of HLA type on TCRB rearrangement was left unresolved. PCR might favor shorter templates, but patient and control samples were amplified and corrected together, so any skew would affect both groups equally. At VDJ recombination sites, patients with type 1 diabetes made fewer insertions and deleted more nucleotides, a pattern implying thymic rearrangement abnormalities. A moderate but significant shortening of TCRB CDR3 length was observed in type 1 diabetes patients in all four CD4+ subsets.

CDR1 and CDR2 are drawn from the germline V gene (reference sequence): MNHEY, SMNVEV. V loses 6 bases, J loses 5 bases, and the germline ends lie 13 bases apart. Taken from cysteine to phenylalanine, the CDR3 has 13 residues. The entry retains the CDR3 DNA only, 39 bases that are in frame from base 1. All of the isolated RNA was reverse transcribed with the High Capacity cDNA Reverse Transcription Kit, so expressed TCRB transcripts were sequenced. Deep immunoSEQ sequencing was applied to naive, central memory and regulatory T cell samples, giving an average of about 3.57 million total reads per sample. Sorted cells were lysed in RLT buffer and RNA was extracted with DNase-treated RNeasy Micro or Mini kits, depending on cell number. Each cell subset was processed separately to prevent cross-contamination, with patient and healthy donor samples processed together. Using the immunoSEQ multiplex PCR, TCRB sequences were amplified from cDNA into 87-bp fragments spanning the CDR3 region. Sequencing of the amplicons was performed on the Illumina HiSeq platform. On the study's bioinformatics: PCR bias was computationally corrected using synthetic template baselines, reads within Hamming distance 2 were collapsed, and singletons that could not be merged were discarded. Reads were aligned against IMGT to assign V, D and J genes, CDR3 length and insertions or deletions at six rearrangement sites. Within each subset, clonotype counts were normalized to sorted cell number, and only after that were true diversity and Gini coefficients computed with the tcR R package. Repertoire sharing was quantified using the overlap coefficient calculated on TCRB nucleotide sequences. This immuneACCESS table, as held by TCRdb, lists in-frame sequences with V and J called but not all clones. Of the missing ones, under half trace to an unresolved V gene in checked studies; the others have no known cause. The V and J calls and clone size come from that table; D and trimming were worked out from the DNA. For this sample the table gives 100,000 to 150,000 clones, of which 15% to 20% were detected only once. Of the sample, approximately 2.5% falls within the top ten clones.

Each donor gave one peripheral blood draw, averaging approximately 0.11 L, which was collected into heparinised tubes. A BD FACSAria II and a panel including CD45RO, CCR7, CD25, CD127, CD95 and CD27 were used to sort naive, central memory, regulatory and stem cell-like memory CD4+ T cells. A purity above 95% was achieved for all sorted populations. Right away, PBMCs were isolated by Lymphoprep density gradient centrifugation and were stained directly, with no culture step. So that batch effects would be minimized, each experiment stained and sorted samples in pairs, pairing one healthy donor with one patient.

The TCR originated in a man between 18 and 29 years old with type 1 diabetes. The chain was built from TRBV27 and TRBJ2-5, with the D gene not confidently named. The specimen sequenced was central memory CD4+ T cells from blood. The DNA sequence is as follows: TGTGCCAGCAGGGAAGGGATAGGGGAGACCCAGTACTTC. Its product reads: CASREGIGETQYF.